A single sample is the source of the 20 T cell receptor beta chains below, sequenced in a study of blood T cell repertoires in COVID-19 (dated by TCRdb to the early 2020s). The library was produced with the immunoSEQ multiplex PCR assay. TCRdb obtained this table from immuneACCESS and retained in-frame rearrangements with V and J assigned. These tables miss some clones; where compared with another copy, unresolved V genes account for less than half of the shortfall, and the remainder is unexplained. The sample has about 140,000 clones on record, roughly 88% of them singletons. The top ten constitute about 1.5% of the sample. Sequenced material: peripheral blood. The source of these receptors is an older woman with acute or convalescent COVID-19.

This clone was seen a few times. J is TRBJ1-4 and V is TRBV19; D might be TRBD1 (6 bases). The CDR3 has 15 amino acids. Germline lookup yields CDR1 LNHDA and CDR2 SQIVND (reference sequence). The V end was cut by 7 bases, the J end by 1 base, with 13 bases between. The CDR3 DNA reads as TGTGCCAGTACCCCGGCAGGGGTAACTAATGAAAAACTGTTTTTT. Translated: CASTPAGVTNEKLFF.

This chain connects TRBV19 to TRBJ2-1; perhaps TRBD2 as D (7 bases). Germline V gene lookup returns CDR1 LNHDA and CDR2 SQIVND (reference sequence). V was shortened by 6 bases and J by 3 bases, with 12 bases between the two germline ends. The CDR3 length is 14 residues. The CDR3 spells CASSHREGYNEQFF. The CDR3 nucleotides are TGTGCCAGTAGCCACAGGGAGGGCTACAATGAGCAGTTCTTC.

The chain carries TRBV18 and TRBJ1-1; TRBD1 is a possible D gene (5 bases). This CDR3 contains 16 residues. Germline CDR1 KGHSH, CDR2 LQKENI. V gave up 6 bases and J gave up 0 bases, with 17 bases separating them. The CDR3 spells CASSPRGNNLNTEAFF. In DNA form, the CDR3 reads TGTGCCAGCTCCCCAAGGGGTAACAACTTGAACACTGAAGCTTTCTTT.

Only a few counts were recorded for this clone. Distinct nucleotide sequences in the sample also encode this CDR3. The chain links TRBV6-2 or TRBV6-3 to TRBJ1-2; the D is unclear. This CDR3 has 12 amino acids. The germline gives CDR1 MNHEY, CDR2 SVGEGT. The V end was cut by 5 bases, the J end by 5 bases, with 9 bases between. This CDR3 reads CASSISGYGYTF. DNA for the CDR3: TGTGCCAGCAGTATCTCCGGGTATGGCTACACCTTC.

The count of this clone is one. This CDR3 reads CASSLEGGETQYF. CDR3 DNA: TGCGCCAGCAGCTTGGAAGGGGGTGAGACCCAGTACTTC. V is TRBV5-1 and J is TRBJ2-5; TRBD1 is a possible D gene (6 bases). CDR1 and CDR2 from the germline V gene are SGHRS and YFSETQ. The CDR3 covers 13 residues. With 0 bases removed from V and 5 bases from J, the gap between germline ends came to 8 bases.

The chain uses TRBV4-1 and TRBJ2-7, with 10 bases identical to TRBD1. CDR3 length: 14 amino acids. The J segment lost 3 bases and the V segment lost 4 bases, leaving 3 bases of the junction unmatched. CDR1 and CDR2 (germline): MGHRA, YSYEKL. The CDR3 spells CASSPGQGSYEQYF. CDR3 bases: TGCGCCAGCAGCCCGGGACAGGGGAGCTACGAGCAGTACTTC.

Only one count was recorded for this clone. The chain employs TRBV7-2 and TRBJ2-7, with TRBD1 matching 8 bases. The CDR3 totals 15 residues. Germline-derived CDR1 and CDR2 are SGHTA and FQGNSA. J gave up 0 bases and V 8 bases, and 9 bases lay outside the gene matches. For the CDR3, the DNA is TGTGCCAGCCTTTGGGGGACAGGCGACTCCTACGAGCAGTACTTC. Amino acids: CASLWGTGDSYEQYF.

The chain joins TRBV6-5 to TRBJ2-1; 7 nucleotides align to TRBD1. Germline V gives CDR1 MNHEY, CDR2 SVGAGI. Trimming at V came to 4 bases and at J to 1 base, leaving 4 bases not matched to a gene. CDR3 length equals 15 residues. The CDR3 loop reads CASSSTGSSYNEQFF. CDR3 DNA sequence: TGTGCCAGCAGTTCGACAGGGTCTTCCTACAATGAGCAGTTCTTC.

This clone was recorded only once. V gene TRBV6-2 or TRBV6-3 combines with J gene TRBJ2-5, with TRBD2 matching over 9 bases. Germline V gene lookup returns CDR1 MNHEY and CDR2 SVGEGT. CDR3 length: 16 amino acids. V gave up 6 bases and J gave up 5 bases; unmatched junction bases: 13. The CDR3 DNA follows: TGTGCCAGCAGCCCTGGGGGAGCGGGGGGCACGGAGACCCAGTACTTC. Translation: CASSPGGAGGTETQYF.

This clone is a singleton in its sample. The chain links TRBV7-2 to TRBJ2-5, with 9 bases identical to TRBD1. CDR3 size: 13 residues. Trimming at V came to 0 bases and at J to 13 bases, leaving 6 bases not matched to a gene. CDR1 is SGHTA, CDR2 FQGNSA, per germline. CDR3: CASSLAWDRVGYF. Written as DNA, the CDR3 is TGTGCCAGCAGCTTAGCTTGGGACAGGGTAGGGTACTTC.

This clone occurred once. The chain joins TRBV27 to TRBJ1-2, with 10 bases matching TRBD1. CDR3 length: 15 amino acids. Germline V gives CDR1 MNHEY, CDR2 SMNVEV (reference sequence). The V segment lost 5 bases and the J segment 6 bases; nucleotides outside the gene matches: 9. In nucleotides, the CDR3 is TGTGCCAGCAGTCCCATCCGACAGGGGGCTGATGGCTACACCTTC. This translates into CASSPIRQGADGYTF.

The CDR3 here is CASSLTGVDRYTF. The CDR3 region has the DNA TGTGCCAGCAGTCTCACAGGGGTTGATCGCTACACCTTC. V and J are TRBV6-2 or TRBV6-3 and TRBJ1-2; 7 bases match TRBD1. Trimming at V came to 5 bases and at J to 9 bases, leaving 9 bases not matched to a gene. CDR1 MNHEY and CDR2 SVGEGT come from the germline V gene. The CDR3 has 13 amino acids.

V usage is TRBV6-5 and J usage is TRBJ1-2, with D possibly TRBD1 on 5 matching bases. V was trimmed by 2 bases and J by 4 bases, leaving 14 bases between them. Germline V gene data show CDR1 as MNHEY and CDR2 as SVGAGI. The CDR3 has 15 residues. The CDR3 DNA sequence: TGTGCCAGCAGTTACGGAGCAGGGATGGGCTATGGCTACACCTTC. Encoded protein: CASSYGAGMGYGYTF.

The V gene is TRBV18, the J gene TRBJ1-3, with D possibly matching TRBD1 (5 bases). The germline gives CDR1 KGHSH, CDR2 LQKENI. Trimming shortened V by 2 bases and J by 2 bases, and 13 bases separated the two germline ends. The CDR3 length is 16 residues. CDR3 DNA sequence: TGTGCCAGCTCACCAGATGACAGATTTGCTGGAAACACCATATATTTT. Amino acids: CASSPDDRFAGNTIYF.

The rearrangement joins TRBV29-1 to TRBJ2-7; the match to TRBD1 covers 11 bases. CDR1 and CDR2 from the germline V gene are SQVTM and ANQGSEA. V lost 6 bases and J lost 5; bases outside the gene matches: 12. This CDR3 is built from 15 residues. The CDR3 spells CSVNGQGANPHEQYF. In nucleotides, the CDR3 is TGCAGCGTCAACGGACAGGGGGCAAACCCCCACGAGCAGTACTTC.

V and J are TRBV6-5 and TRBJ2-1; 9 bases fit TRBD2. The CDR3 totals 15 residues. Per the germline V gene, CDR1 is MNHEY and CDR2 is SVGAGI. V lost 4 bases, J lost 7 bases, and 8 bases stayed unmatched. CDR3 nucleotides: TGTGCCAGCAGTTTACTGGCTAGCGGGGAGAATGAGCAGTTCTTC. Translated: CASSLLASGENEQFF.

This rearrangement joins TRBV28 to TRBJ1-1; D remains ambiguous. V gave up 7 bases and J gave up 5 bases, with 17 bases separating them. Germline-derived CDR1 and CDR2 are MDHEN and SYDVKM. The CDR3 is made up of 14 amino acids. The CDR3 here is CASIPLAEETEAFF. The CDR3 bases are TGTGCCAGCATTCCCCTAGCCGAGGAAACTGAAGCTTTCTTT.

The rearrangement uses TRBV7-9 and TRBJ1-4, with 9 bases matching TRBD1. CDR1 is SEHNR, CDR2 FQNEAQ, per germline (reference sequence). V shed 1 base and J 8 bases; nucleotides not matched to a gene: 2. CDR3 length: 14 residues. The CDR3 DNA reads TGTGCCAGCAGCTTAGGGACAGGGGACGAAAAACTGTTTTTT. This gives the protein CASSLGTGDEKLFF.

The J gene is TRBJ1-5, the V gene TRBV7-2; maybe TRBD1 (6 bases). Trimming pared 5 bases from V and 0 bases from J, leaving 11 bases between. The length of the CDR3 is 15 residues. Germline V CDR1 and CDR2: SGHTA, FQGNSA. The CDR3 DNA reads TGTGCCAGCAGCGTACAGGGAACTAGCAATCAGCCCCAGCATTTT. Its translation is CASSVQGTSNQPQHF.

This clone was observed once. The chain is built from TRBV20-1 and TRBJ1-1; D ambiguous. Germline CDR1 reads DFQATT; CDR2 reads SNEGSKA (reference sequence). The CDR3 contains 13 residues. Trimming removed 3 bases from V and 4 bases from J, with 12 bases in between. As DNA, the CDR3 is TGCAGTGCTAGTGGGATTGCAGGCACTGAAGCTTTCTTT. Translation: CSASGIAGTEAFF.